Listed below are T cell receptor beta chains from one sample, sequenced in a study of T-cell reconstitution after alpha-beta-depleted transplantation in children. TCRdb passed the PCR reads through MiXCR, listing each CDR3 protein once. The sample records 230,000 or so distinct CDR3 sequences, about 11% being singletons. Sequencing was performed on PBMCs from the stem cell graft donor, taken from the stem cell graft. These receptors originate from a human donor who donated a stem cell graft to a child with acute lymphoblastic leukemia. Both conserved end residues are part of each CDR3. The D gene is left open where the match is weak. The size entry is marked missing in some rows and otherwise reads once, few, many or a size class.

d_call clone_size j_call v_call cdr3_nt cdr3_aa
NA many TRBJ2-1 TRBV12-3/TRBV12-4 TGTGCCAGCAGCCCCTATGAGCAGTTCTTC CASSPYEQFF
NA many TRBJ2-7 TRBV25-1 TGTGCCAGCAGTGACCCGATAGCCTACGAGCAGTACTTC CASSDPIAYEQYF
NA many TRBJ2-5 TRBV28 TGTGCCAGCAGTCCCCTCGGTGGTGTAGCGACCCAGTACTTC CASSPLGGVATQYF
NA NA TRBJ2-3 TRBV5-5 TGTGCCAGCAGCGCTGCCGGGGGAACAGATACGCAGTATTTT CASSAAGGTDTQYF
NA many TRBJ2-7 TRBV10-3 TGTGCCATCAGTGAGAAAAAGGGGATAAGCGAGCAGTACTTC CAISEKKGISEQYF
NA many TRBJ1-5 TRBV18 TGTGCCAGCTCACCACGGCCGGATCAGCCCCAGCATTTT CASSPRPDQPQHF
TRBD1 many TRBJ2-7 TRBV20-1 TGCAGTGCACTCGCGGGGGACAGGGGGCCTGTTACCTACGAGCAGTACTTC CSALAGDRGPVTYEQYF
NA many TRBJ2-7 TRBV20-1 TGCAGTGCTAGAGCGATCTCCTACGAGCAGTACTTC CSARAISYEQYF
NA many TRBJ2-3 TRBV7-9 TGTGCCAGCACAGGGTCGACAGATACGCAGTATTTT CASTGSTDTQYF
NA many TRBJ2-7 TRBV10-3 TGTGCCATCAGTGATCCGACCCCAGGAACCTACGAGCAGTACTTC CAISDPTPGTYEQYF
NA NA TRBJ1-1 TRBV20-1 TGCAGTGCTAGCCGGGGCCAATTTAACACTGAAGCTTTCTTT CSASRGQFNTEAFF
TRBD1 many TRBJ2-3 TRBV4-3 TGCGCCAGCAGCCAAGTAACCGGGACAGGGGCCGATACGCAGTATTTT CASSQVTGTGADTQYF
TRBD1 many TRBJ1-2 TRBV6-2/TRBV6-3 TGTGCCAGCAGTTCGGCAGGGGGTCCCTATGGCTACACCTTC CASSSAGGPYGYTF
NA many TRBJ2-5 TRBV6-1 TGTGCCAGCATCCCCCGGGGTGATCAAGAGACCCAGTACTTC CASIPRGDQETQYF
NA many TRBJ1-5 TRBV20-1 TGCAGTGCTAGTATGGGCAATCAGCCCCAGCATTTT CSASMGNQPQHF
NA NA TRBJ1-4 TRBV30 TGTGCCTGGAGAAGGGGTGGTGGATTTACTAATGAAAAACTGTTTTTT CAWRRGGGFTNEKLFF
TRBD1 many TRBJ2-1 TRBV29-1 TGCAGCACAACCGGGACAGGAGGGCTTAATGAGCAGTTCTTC CSTTGTGGLNEQFF
NA many TRBJ1-1 TRBV5-6 TGTGCCAGCAGCTACCTTACGACAGGTGCGACTTTCTTT CASSYLTTGATFF
TRBD2 many TRBJ2-1 TRBV29-1 TGCAGCGTTGAAGATCGAGTGCGGGAGCAGGGCAATGAGCAGTTCTTC CSVEDRVREQGNEQFF
TRBD1 many TRBJ2-7 TRBV28 TGTGCCACGGGAGCGGGGACAGGGAAGGACGAGCAGTACTTC CATGAGTGKDEQYF
TRBD1 many TRBJ1-5 TRBV20-1 TGCAGTGCTAGAGATGGTGGGAAAAGAGACAGGGGCAATCAGCCCCAGCATTTT CSARDGGKRDRGNQPQHF
TRBD1 many TRBJ1-2 TRBV4-3 TGCGCCAGCAGCCAAGATCTAAGGGACAGTTATGGCTACACCTTC CASSQDLRDSYGYTF
NA many TRBJ1-5 TRBV7-9 TGCGCCAGCAGCTTGGAAGGGGGTAGCAATCAGCCCCAGCATTTT CASSLEGGSNQPQHF
NA many TRBJ2-1 TRBV28 TGTGCCAGCAGCGACAGGAACTACAATGAGCAGTTCTTC CASSDRNYNEQFF
NA many TRBJ2-7 TRBV7-8 TGTGCCAGCAGCTTGGGACCCCGTGTCTACGAGCAGTACTTC CASSLGPRVYEQYF
NA many TRBJ2-3 TRBV7-2 TGTGCCAGCAGCTTAGTGGCAGGGGGGACAGATACGCAGTATTTT CASSLVAGGTDTQYF
TRBD1 NA TRBJ1-4 TRBV12-3/TRBV12-4 TGTGCCAGCAGTTTGACAGGGTATAATGAAAAACTGTTTTTT CASSLTGYNEKLFF
TRBD2 NA TRBJ2-3 TRBV7-3 TGTGCCAGCAGTCCTGGACTAGCGTATGACACAGATACGCAGTATTTT CASSPGLAYDTDTQYF
NA many TRBJ1-6 TRBV12-3/TRBV12-4 TGTGCCAGCAGTCCTCAGGGCTATTCACCCCTCCACTTT CASSPQGYSPLHF
NA many TRBJ2-3 TRBV5-1 TGCGCCAGCAGCTTGGGGACTAAGGATACGCAGTATTTT CASSLGTKDTQYF
NA many TRBJ1-1 TRBV5-1 TGCGCCAGCAGATTTGGTCGTGGTCAGATGAACACTGAAGCTTTCTTT CASRFGRGQMNTEAFF
NA many TRBJ2-7 TRBV7-2 TGTGCCAGCAGTCCTAGCACAGTTCTCTCCTACGAGCAGTACTTC CASSPSTVLSYEQYF
NA many TRBJ1-1 TRBV7-9 TGTGCCAGCAGCTTAAATCAGGGGGCTTTCTTT CASSLNQGAFF
NA NA TRBJ2-3 TRBV7-6 TGTGCCAGCAGCCCCTGGGGTTTAGATACGCAGTATTTT CASSPWGLDTQYF
NA many TRBJ2-7 TRBV7-8 TGTGCCAGCAGCCCCCCCGGAAGACTCGAGCAGTACTTC CASSPPGRLEQYF
TRBD1 NA TRBJ2-3 TRBV20-1 TGCAGTGCGCCGCGGACAGGGTGGGTCACAGATACGCAGTATTTT CSAPRTGWVTDTQYF
NA few TRBJ2-7 TRBV7-3 TGTGCCAGCAGTCTCTCTAGGGAAAGCTCCTACGAGCAGTACTTC CASSLSRESSYEQYF
NA many TRBJ1-5 TRBV12-3/TRBV12-4 TGTGCCAGCAGTTTAGGGCGCAATCAGCCCCAGCATTTT CASSLGRNQPQHF
NA many TRBJ1-3 TRBV3-1 TGTGCCAGCAGCCAAGATTTTAACACCATATATTTT CASSQDFNTIYF
NA many TRBJ1-6 TRBV5-1 TGCGCCAGCAGCTTGGTCAGGGAAGATTCACCCCTCCACTTT CASSLVREDSPLHF
NA many TRBJ2-7 TRBV20-1 TGCAGTGCCGTTAGTCAGGGGGGAATGTACGAGCAGTACTTC CSAVSQGGMYEQYF
NA many TRBJ2-5 TRBV7-8 TGTGCCAGCAGCTTAGCGAGGTTGGGGGATCGAGAGACCCAGTACTTC CASSLARLGDRETQYF
NA many TRBJ1-1 TRBV27 TGTGCCAGCAGTTTTGGGGGCGGGAGTGAAGCTTTCTTT CASSFGGGSEAFF
NA many TRBJ2-4 TRBV20-1 TGCAGTGCTACTGACGTTGGGGCGGGTGACAAAAACATTCAGTACTTC CSATDVGAGDKNIQYF